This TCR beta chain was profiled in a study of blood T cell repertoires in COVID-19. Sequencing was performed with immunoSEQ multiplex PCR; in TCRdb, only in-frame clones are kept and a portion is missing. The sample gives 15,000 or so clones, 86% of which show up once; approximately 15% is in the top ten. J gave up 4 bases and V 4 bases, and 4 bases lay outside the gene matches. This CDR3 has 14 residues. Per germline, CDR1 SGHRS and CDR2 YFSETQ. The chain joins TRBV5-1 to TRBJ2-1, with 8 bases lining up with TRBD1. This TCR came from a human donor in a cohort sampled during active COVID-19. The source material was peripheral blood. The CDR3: CASSLGQGYNEQFF. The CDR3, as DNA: TGCGCCAGCAGCCTCGGACAGGGATACAATGAGCAGTTCTTC.